This T cell receptor beta chain was recorded in a study of T-cell reconstitution after alpha-beta-depleted transplantation in children (dated by TCRdb to about 2016). Study-wide context: Using TCR repertoire profiling, the study quantitatively followed how T-cell immune reconstitution unfolded in children after TCRalphabeta/CD19-depleted allogeneic hematopoietic cell transplantation.

The CDR3 runs 13 amino acids, cysteine and phenylalanine included. CDR3 DNA is the only sequence kept; it has 39 bases, read in frame from the first base. V loses 8 bases of germline sequence and J loses 4 bases, and the interval between the two ends is 11 bases. Library construction relied on PCR. The instrument given in TCRdb is Illumina HiSeq 2500. TCR libraries were prepared with molecular barcoding, using unique molecular identifiers to normalize TCRbeta repertoire quantification. Using fastp trimming at Q25 and MiXCR clonotype assembly, TCRdb reanalyzed the public sequencing data and kept in-frame beta chains. For every CDR3 protein sequence, its rows merge into one entry that carries the most common genes and DNA. Counted in this sample were roughly 500,000 distinct CDR3 sequences; about 18% of them appeared once. The ten largest clonotypes hold approximately 3% of the sample. This clonotype has a handful of counts. Its specific antigen is unknown. No much larger clone exists at a distance of one base, and base qualities are not known.

The clonotype originates from a human donor who donated a stem cell graft to a child with acute lymphoblastic leukemia. Specimen: PBMCs from the stem cell graft donor, collected from the stem cell graft. This sequence uses TRBV12-3 or TRBV12-4 and TRBJ2-2; too little of a D gene remains to name it. The nucleotide sequence reads TGTGCCAGCGCCGTAAGGTCCACCGGGGAGCTGTTTTTT. It is translated as CASAVRSTGELFF.